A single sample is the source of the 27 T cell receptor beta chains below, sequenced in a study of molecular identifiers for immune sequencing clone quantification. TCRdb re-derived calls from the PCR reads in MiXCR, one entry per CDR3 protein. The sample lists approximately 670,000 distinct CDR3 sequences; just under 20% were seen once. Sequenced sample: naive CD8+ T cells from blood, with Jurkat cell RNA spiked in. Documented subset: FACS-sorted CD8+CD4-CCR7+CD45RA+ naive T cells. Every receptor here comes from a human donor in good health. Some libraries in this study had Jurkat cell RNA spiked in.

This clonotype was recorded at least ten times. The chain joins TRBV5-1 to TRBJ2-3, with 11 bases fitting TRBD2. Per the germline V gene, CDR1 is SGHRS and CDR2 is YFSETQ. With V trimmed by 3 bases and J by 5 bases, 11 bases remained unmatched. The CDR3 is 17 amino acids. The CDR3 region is CASSSDLSGGAKDTQYF. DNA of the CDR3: TGCGCCAGCAGCTCAGACCTTAGCGGGGGGGCCAAAGATACGCAGTATTTT.

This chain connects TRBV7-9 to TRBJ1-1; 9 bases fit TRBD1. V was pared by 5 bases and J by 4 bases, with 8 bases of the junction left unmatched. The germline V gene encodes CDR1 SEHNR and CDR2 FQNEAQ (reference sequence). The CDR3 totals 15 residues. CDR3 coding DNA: TGTGCCAGCAGCGCCACAGGGGGCGTGACCACTGAAGCTTTCTTT. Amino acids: CASSATGGVTTEAFF.

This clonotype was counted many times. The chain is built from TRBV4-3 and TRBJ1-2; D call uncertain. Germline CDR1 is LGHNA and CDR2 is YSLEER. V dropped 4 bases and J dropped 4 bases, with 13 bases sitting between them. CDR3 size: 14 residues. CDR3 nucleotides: TGCGCCAGCAGCCCGGAACAACATTTCTATGGCTACACCTTC. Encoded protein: CASSPEQHFYGYTF.

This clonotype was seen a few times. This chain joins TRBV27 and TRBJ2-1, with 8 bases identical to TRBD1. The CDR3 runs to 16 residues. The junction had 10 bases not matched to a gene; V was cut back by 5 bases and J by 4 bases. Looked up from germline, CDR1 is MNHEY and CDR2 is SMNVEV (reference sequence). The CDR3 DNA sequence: TGTGCCAGCAGTCCACAGGGGGTCGCGAATTACAATGAGCAGTTCTTC. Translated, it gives CASSPQGVANYNEQFF.

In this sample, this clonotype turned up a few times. The CDR3 DNA is TGTGCCAGCAGCATCTCACTATATTCACCCCTCCACTTT. This gives the protein CASSISLYSPLHF. The chain is built from TRBV6-2 or TRBV6-3 and TRBJ1-6; D is ambiguous. The CDR3 covers 13 residues. V dropped 6 bases and J dropped 8 bases, with 11 bases sitting between them. Germline V gives CDR1 MNHEY, CDR2 SVGEGT.

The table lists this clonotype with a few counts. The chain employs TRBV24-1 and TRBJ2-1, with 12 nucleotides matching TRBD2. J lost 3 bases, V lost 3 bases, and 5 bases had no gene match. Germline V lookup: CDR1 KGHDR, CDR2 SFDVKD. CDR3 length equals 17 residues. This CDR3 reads CATSDPWTSGDYNEQFF. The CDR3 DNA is TGTGCCACCAGTGATCCCTGGACTAGCGGGGACTACAATGAGCAGTTCTTC.

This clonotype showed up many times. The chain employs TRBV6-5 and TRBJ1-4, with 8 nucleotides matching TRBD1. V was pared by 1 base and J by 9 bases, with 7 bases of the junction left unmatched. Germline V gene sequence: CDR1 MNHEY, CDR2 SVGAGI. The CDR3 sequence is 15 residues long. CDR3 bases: TGTGCCAGCAGTTACTGGCCTGGACAGGGTCAAAAACTGTTTTTT. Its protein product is CASSYWPGQGQKLFF.

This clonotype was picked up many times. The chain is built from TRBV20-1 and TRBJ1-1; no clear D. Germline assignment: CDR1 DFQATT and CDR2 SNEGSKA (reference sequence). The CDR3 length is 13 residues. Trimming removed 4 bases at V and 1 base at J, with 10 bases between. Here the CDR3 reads CSAMWTPNTEAFF. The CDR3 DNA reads TGCAGTGCTATGTGGACGCCGAACACTGAAGCTTTCTTT.

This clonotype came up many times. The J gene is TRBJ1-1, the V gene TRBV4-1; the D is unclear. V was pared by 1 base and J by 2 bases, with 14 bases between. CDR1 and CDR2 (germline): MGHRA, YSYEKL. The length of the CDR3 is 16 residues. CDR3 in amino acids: CASSQGGLPPNTEAFF. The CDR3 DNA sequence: TGCGCCAGCAGCCAAGGTGGACTTCCCCCCAACACTGAAGCTTTCTTT.

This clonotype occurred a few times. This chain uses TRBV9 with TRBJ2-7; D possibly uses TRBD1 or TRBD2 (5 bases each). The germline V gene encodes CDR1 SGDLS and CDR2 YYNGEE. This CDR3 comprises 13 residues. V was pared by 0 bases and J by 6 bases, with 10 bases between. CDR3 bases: TGTGCCAGCAGCGTAGGAGATGGGGGCGAGCAGTACTTC. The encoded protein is CASSVGDGGEQYF.

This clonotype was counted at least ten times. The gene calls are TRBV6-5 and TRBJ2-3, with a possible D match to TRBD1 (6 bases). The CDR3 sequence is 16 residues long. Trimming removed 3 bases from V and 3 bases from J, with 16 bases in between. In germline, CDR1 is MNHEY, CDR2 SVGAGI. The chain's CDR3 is CASSYLGGDGTDTQYF. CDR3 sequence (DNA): TGTGCCAGCAGTTATTTAGGGGGTGATGGTACAGATACGCAGTATTTT.

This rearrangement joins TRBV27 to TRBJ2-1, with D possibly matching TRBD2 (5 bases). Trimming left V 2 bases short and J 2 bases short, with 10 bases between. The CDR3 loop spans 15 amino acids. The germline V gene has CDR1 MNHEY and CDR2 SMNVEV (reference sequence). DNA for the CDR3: TGTGCCAGCAGTTTAAGTGACTATACCTACAATGAGCAGTTCTTC. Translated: CASSLSDYTYNEQFF.

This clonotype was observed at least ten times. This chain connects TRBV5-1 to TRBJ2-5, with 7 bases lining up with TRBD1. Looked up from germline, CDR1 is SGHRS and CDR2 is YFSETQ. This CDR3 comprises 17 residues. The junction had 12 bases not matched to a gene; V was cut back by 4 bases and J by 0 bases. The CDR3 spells CASSPGQALSYQETQYF. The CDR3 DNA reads TGCGCCAGCAGCCCAGGACAGGCCCTATCGTACCAAGAGACCCAGTACTTC.

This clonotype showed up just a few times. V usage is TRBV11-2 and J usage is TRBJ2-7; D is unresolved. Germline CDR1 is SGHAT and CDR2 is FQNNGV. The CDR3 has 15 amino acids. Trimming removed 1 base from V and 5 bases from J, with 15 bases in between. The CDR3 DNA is TGTGCCAGCAGCTTAGGGGCTACCGACGCCCACGAGCAGTACTTC. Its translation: CASSLGATDAHEQYF.

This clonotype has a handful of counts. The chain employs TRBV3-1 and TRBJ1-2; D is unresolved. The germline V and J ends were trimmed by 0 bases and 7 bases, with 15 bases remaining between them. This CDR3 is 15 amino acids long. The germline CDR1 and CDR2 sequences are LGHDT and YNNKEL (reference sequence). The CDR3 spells CASSQDASTSIGYTF. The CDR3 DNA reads TGTGCCAGCAGCCAAGATGCATCTACTAGCATTGGCTACACCTTC.

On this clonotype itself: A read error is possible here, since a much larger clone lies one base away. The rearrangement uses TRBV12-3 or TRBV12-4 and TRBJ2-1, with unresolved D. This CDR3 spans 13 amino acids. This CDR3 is CARSRDSSNEQFF. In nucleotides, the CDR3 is TGTGCCCGCAGTAGAGACTCGTCTAATGAGCAGTTCTTC.

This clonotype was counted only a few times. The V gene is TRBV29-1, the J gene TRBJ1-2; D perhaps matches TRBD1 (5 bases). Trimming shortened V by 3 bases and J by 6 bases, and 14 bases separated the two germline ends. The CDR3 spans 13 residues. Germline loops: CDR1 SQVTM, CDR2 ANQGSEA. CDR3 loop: CSVDMSGFNGYTF. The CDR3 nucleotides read TGCAGCGTTGACATGTCAGGGTTTAATGGCTACACCTTC.

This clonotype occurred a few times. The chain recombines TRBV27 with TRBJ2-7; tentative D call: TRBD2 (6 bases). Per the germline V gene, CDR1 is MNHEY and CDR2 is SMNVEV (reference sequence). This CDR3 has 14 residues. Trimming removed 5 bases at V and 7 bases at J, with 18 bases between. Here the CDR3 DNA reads TGTGCCAGCAGTCAGGTCCTGGGGGGTTCAGAGCAGTACTTC. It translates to CASSQVLGGSEQYF.

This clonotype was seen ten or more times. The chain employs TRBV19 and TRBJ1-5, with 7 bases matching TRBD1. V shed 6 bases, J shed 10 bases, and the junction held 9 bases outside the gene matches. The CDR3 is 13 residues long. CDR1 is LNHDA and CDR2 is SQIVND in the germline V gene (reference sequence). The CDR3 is CASSGDSKRPQHF. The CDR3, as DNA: TGTGCCAGTAGCGGGGACAGCAAACGACCCCAGCATTTT.

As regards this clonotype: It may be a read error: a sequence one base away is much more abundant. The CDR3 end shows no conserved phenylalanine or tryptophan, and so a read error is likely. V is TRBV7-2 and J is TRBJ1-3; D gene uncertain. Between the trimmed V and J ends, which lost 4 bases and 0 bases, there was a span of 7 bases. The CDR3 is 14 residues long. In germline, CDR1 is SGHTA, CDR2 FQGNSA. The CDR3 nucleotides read TGTGCCAGCAGCTCGAAATACTCTGGAAACACCATATATTCT. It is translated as CASSSKYSGNTIYS.

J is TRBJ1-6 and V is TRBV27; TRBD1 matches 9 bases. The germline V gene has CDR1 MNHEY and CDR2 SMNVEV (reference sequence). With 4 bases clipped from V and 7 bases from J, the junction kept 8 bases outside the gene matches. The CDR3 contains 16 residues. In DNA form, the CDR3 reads TGTGCCAGCAGTTCGAAACAGGGGGCGTGGAATTCACCCCTCCACTTT. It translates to CASSSKQGAWNSPLHF.

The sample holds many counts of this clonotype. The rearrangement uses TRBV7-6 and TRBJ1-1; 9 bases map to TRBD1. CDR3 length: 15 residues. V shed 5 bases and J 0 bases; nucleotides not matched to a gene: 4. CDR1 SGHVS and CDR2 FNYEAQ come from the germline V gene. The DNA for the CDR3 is TGTGCCAGCAGCGCCACAGGGGGCATGAACACTGAAGCTTTCTTT. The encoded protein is CASSATGGMNTEAFF.

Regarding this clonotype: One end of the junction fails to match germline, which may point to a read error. The CDR3 sequence is CASSSLGLAGETNTGELFF. The DNA of the CDR3 is TGTGCCAGCAGTTCCCTGGGACTAGCGGGAGAGACGAACACTGGGGAGCTGTTTTTT. The chain links TRBV27 to TRBJ2-2, with 14 bases lining up with TRBD2. Germline-derived CDR1 and CDR2 are MNHEY and SMNVEV (reference sequence). The CDR3 loop spans 19 amino acids.

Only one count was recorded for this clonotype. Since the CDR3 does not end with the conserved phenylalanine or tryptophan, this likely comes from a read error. DNA for the CDR3: TGCGCCAGCAGCCAAGAGAGTACCAGTCCTTACTACGAGCAGTACTAC. Encoded protein: CASSQESTSPYYEQYY. The chain carries TRBV4-3 and TRBJ2-7; D is uncertain. Germline-derived CDR1 and CDR2 are LGHNA and YSLEER. The CDR3 runs 16 residues. Trimming left V 0 bases short and J 3 bases short, with 15 bases between.

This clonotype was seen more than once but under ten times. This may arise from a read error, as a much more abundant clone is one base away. CDR3 in DNA: TGCAGCGTTGGGGGGACAACCACTGATGCTTTCTTT. Protein: CSVGGTTTDAFF. The rearrangement joins TRBV29-1 to TRBJ1-1; D possibly corresponds to TRBD1 (6 bases). The germline V gene has CDR1 SQVTM and CDR2 ANQGSEA. The length of the CDR3 is 12 residues.

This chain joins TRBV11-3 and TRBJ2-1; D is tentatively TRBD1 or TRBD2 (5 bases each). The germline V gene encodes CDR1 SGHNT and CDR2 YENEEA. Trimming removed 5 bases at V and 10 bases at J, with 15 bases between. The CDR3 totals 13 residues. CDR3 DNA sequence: TGTGCCAGCAGCCTAAACAGGAGGCGAGAGCAGTTCTTC. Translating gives CASSLNRRREQFF. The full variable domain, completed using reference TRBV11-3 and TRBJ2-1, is EAGVVQSPRYKIIEKKQPVAFWCNPISGHNTLYWYLQNLGQGPELLIRYENEEAVDDSQLPKDRFSAERLKGVDSTLKIQPAELGDSAVYLCASSLNRRREQFFGPGTRLTVL.

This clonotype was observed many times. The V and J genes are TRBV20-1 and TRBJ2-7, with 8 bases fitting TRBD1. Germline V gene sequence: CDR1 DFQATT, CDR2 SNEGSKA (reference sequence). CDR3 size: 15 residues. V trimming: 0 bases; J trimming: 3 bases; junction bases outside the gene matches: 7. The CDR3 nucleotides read TGCAGTGCTAGAGATCCCGGACAGGGCGGCTACGAGCAGTACTTC. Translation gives CSARDPGQGGYEQYF.